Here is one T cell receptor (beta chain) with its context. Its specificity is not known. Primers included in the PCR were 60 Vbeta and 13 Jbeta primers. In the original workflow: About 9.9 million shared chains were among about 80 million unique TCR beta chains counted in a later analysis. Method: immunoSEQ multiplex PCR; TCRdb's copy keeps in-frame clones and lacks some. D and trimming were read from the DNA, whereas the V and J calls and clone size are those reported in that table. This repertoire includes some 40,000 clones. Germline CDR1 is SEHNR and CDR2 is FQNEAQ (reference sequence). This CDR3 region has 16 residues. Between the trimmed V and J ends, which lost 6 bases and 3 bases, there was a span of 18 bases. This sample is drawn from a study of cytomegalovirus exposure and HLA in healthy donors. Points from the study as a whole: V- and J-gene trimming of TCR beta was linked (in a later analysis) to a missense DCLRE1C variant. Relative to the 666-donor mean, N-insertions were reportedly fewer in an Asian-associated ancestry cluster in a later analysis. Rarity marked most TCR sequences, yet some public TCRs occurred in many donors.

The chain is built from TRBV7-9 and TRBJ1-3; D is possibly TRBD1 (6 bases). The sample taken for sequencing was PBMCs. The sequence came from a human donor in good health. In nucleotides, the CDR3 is TGTGCCAGCAGATCAGGACAGACACACTTTGGAAACACCATATATTTT. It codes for CASRSGQTHFGNTIYF.